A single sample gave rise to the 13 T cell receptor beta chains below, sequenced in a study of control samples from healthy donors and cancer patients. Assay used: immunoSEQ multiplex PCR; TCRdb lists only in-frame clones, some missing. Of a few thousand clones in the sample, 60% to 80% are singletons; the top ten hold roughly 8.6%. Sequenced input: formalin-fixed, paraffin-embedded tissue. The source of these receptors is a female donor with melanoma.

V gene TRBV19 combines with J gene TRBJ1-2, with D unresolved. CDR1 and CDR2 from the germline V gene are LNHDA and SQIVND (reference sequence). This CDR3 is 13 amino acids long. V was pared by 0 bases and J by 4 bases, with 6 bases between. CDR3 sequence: CASSIERSYGYTF. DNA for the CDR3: TGTGCCAGTAGTATAGAACGGTCCTATGGCTACACCTTC.

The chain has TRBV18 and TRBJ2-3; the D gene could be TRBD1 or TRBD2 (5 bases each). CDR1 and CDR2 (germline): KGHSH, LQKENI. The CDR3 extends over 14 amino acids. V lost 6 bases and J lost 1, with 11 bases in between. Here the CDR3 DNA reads TGTGCCAGCTCTATCGGGACCCGCACAGATACGCAGTATTTT. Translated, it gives CASSIGTRTDTQYF.

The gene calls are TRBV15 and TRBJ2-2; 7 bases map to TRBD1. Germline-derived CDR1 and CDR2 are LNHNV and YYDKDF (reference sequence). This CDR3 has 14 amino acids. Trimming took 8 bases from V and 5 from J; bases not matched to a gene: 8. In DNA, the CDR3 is TGTGCCACCGGAAGAATGGACAGGACCGGGGAGCTGTTTTTT. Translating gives CATGRMDRTGELFF.

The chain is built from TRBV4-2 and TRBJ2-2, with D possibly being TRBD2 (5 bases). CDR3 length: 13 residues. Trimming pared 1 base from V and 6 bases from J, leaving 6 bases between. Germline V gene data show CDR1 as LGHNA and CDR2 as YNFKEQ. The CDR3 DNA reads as TGTGCCAGCAGCCAAGGAGGGTCCGGGGAGCTGTTTTTT. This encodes CASSQGGSGELFF.

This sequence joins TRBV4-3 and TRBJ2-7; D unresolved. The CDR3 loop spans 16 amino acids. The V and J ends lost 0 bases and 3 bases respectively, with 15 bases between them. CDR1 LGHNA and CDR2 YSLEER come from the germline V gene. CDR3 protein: CASSQELVFSGYEQYF. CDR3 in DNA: TGCGCCAGCAGCCAAGAACTCGTGTTCTCGGGCTACGAGCAGTACTTC.

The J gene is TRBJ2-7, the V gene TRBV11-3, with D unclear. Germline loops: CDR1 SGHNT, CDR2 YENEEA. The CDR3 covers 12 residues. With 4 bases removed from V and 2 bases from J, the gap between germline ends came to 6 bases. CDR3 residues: CASSSGTYEQYF. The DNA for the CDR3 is TGTGCCAGCAGCTCTGGGACCTACGAGCAGTACTTC.

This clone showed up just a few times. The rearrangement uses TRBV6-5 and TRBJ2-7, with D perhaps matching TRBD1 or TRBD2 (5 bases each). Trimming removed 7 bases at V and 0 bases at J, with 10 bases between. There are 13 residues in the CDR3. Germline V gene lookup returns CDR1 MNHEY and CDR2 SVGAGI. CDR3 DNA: TGTGCCAGCAAGACCGGGACCTCCTACGAGCAGTACTTC. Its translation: CASKTGTSYEQYF.

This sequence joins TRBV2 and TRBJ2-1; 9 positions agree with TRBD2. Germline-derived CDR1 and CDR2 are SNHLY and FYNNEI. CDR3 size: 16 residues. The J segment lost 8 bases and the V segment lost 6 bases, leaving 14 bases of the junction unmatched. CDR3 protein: CASRRQGSGRFDEQFF. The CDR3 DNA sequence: TGTGCCAGCAGGAGGCAGGGTAGCGGGAGATTTGATGAGCAGTTCTTC. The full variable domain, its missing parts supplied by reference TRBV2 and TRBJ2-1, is EPEVTQTPSHQVTQMGQEVILRCVPISNHLYFYWYRQILGQKVEFLVSFYNNEISEKSEIFDDQFSVERPDGSNFTLKIRSTKLEDSAMYFCASRRQGSGRFDEQFFGPGTRLTVL.

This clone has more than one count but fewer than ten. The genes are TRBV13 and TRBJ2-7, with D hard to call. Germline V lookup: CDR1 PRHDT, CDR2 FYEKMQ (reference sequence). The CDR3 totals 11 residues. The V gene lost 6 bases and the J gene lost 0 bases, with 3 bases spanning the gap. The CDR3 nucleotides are TGTGCCAGCAGTTACTCCTACGAGCAGTACTTC. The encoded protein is CASSYSYEQYF.

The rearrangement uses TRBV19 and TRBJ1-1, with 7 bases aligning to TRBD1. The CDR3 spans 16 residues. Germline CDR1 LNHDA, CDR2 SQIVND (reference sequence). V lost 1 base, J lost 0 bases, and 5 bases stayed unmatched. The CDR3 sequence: CASSIGDSYLNTEAFF. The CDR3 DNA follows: TGTGCCAGTAGTATAGGGGACAGTTACTTGAACACTGAAGCTTTCTTT.

DNA for the CDR3: TGTGCCAGCAGCCGCTACAATGAGCAGTTCTTC. Protein sequence: CASSRYNEQFF. The chain carries TRBV3-1 (or the pseudogene TRBV3-2) and TRBJ2-1; D remains ambiguous. From germline, CDR1 is LGHDT and CDR2 YNNKEL (reference sequence). The V gene lost 4 bases and the J gene lost 3 bases, with 1 base spanning the gap. The CDR3 is made up of 11 amino acids.

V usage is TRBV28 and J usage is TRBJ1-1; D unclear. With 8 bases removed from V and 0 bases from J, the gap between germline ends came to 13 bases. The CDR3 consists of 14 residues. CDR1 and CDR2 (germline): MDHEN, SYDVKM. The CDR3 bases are TGTGCCAGCCCACCTGCGGGTATGAACACTGAAGCTTTCTTT. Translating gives CASPPAGMNTEAFF.

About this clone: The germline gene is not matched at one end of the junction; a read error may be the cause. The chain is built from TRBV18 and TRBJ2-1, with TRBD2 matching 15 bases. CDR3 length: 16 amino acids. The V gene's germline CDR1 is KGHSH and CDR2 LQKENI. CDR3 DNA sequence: TGTGCCAGCTTACCACCGGGACTAGCGGGAGGTTATGAGCAGTTCTTC. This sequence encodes CASLPPGLAGGYEQFF.